Sequencing of this TCR beta chain was carried out in a study of blood T cell repertoires in COVID-19. The overall study: From T cells, B-cell-depleted T cells, or PBMCs came the material, which was cDNA or gDNA.

Original data processing: Reference gene primer amplification gave nucleated cell count estimates. Produced via immunoSEQ multiplex PCR; TCRdb's table is partial and in-frame only. V and J calls plus clone size are reproduced from that table; the DNA served to infer D and trimming. The sample consists of about 220,000 clones, approximately 78% of them appearing once. The V gene's germline CDR1 is SGHRS and CDR2 YFSETQ. The ends were cut back, 0 bases at V and 7 bases at J, with 16 bases in the middle. This CDR3 region has 16 residues. Enrolled during active infection, Seattle patients were then followed longitudinally.

The sample taken for sequencing was peripheral blood. The origin of this receptor is a woman of 80 years or more with COVID-19, enrolled during active disease. The chain carries TRBV5-1 and TRBJ2-2; TRBD2 is a possible D gene (5 bases). This chain's CDR3 is CASSLVRIGKSGELFF. In DNA, the CDR3 is TGCGCCAGCAGCTTGGTCAGGATCGGGAAGAGCGGGGAGCTGTTTTTT. Full variable domain (missing parts from reference TRBV5-1 and TRBJ2-2): KAGVTQTPRYLIKTRGQQVTLSCSPISGHRSVSWYQQTPGQGLQFLFEYFSETQRNKGNFPGRFSGRQFSNSRSEMNVSTLELGDSALYLCASSLVRIGKSGELFFGEGSRLTVL.